Listed here is a single T cell receptor (beta chain). The antigen remains undetermined. V dropped 1 base and J dropped 9; count of bases not matched to a gene: 10. The CDR3 extends over 16 amino acids. In germline, CDR1 is SGHAT, CDR2 FQNNGV. TCRdb re-called the 5' RACE reads through MiXCR, storing one row per CDR3 protein. The sample has over 200,000 distinct CDR3 sequences, 6.5% seen once. This sample stems from a study of identical twins. Study-level points and caveats: Twins shared beta out-of-frame sequences in excess, but this excess was weaker.

These data also featured in a second study, about T cells expressing NK-cell markers. That investigation notes: One of the eight sequenced donors was seronegative, whereas the other seven were HCMV-seropositive.

The sequencing input was CD8+ T cells sorted from blood. The V and J genes are TRBV11-2 and TRBJ2-1; TRBD2 matches at 9 bases. This receptor was obtained from a woman aged 18-30 years in good health. CDR3 DNA sequence: TGTGCCAGCAGCTTAGCGGCGGCTAGCGGGGATGGTGAGCAGTTCTTC. It specifies CASSLAAASGDGEQFF.